Detailed here is one TCR beta chain. Building the TCR beta libraries relied on iRepertoire HTBI primers, and CDR3 regions underwent Arm-PCR. MiXCR was run by TCRdb on the multiplex PCR reads, yielding one entry per CDR3 protein. The sample lists around 400,000 distinct CDR3 sequences, roughly 15% occurring once. Time point specified: newly diagnosed GD, antithyroid drugs for less than 3 months. The TCR library was made from RNA extracted from PBMCs. The source of the patients was an endocrinology department in Xi'an, China. The data were taken from a study of regulatory T cells in long-lasting Graves disease. The sequence derives from a female donor with Graves disease. This sample comprised peripheral blood mononuclear cells (PBMCs), obtained at new diagnosis, from a patient treated with antithyroid drugs.

CDR3 in amino acids: CASSYSGQVVGYTF. The DNA of the CDR3 is TGTGCCAGCAGTTACTCGGGCCAGGTAGTCGGCTACACCTTC. The chain recombines TRBV6-2 or TRBV6-3 with TRBJ1-2; D gene unclear. V was cut by 0 bases and J by 8 bases, with 13 bases left in between. The CDR3 spans 14 residues. The germline CDR1 and CDR2 sequences are MNHEY and SVGEGT.